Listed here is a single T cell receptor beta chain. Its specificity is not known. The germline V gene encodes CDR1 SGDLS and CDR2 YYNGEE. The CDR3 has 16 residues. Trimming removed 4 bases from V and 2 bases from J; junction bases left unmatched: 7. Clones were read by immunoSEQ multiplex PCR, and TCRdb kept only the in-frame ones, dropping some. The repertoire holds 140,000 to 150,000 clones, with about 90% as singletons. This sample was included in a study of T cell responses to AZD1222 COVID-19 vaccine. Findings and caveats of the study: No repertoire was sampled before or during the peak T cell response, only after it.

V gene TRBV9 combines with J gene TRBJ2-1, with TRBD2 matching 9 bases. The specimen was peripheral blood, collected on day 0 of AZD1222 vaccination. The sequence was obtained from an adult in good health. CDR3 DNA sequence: TGTGCCAGCAGCACCCAAGCGGGGGGCCCCTACAATGAGCAGTTCTTC. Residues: CASSTQAGGPYNEQFF.